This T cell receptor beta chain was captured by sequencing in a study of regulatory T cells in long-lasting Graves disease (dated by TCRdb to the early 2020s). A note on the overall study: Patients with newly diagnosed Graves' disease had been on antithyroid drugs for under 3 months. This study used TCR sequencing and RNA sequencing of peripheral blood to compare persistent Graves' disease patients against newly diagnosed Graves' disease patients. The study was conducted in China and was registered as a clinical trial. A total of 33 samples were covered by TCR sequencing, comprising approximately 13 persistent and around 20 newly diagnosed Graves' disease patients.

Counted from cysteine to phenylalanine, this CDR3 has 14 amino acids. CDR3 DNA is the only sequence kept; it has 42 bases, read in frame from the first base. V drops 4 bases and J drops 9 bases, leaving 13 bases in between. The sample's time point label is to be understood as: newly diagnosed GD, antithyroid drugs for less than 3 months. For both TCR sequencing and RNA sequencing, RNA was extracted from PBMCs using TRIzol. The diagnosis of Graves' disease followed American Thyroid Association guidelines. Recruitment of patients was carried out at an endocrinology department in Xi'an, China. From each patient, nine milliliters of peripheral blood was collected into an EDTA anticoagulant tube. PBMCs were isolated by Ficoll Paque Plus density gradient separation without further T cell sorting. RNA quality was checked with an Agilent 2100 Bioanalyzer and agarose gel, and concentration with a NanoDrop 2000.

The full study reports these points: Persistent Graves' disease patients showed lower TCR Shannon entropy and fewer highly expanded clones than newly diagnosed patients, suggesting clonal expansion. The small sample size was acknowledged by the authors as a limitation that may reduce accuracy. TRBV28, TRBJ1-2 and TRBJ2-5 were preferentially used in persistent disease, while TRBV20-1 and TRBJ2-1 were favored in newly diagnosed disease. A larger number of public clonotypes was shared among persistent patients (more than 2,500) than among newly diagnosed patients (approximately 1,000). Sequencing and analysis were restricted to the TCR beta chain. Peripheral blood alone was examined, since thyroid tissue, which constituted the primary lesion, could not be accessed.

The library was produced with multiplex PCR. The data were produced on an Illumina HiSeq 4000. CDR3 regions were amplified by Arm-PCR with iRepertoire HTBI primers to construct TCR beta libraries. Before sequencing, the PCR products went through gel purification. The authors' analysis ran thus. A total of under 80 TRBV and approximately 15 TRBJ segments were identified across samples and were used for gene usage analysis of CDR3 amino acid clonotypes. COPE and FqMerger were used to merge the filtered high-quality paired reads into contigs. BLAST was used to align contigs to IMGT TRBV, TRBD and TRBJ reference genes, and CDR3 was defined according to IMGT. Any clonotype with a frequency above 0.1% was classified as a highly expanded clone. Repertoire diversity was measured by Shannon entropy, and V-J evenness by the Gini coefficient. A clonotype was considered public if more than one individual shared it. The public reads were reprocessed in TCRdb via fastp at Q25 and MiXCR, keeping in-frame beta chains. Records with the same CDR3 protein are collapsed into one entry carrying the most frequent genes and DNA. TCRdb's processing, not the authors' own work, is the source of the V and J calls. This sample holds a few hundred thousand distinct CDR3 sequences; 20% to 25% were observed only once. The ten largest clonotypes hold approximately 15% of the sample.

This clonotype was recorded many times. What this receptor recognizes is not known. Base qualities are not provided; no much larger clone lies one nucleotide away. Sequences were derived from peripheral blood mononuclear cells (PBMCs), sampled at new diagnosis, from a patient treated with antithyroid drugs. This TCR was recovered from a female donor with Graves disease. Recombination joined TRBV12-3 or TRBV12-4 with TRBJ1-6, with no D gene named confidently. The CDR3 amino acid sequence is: CASSYPANSSPLHF. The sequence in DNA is TGTGCCAGCAGTTACCCGGCTAATAGTTCACCCCTCCACTTT.